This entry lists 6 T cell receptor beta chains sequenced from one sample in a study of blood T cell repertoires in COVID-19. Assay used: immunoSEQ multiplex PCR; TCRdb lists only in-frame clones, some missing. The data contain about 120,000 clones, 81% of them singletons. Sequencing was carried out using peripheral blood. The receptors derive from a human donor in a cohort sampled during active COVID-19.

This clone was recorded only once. DNA of the CDR3: TGTGCCTGGAGTCCGGACAGGGAGTACGAGCAGTACTTC. Translating gives CAWSPDREYEQYF. The rearrangement links TRBV30 to TRBJ2-7; 8 bases agree with TRBD1. The CDR3 is 13 residues long. Germline V gene lookup returns CDR1 GTSNPN and CDR2 SVGIG (reference sequence). Trimming removed 2 bases from V and 4 bases from J; junction bases left unmatched: 4.

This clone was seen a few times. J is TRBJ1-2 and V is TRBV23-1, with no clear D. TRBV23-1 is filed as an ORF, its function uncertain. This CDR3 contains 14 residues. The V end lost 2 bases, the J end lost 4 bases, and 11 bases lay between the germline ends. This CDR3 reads CASSQATAAYGYTF. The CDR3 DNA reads TGCGCCAGCAGTCAAGCCACAGCAGCCTATGGCTACACCTTC.

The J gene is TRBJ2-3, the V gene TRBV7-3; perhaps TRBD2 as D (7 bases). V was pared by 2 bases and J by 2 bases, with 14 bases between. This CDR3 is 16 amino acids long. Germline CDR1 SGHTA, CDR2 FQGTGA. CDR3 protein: CASSLQGGGSTDTQYF. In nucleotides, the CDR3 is TGTGCCAGCAGCTTACAGGGCGGGGGCTCCACAGATACGCAGTATTTT.

CDR3 bases: TGTGCCAGCAGACGAGGCGGGACAGCACTGGGAGAGACCCAGTACTTC. Translating it yields CASRRGGTALGETQYF. The gene calls are TRBV5-4 and TRBJ2-5; the D gene is possibly TRBD1 (7 bases). The V end was cut by 5 bases, the J end by 4 bases, with 21 bases between. This CDR3 comprises 16 residues. CDR1 and CDR2 from the germline V gene are SGHNT and YYREEE (reference sequence).

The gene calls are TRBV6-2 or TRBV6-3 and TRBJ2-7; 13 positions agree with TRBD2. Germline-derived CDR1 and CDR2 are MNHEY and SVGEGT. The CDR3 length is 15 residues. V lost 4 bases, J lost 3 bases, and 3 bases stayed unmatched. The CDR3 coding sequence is TGTGCCAGCAGTTCCCGACTAGCGGGAGGCTACGAGCAGTACTTC. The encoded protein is CASSSRLAGGYEQYF.

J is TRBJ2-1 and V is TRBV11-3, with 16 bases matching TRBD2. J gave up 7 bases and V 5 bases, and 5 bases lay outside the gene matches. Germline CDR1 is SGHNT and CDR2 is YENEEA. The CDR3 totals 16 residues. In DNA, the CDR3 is TGTGCCAGCAGCCCAGGGACTAGCGGGGGGGGTAATGAGCAGTTCTTC. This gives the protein CASSPGTSGGGNEQFF.